This T cell receptor (beta chain) was obtained from a study of long-term antiretroviral therapy in people with HIV. In the case of this clone: Its specificity is unknown.

Treated in the United States were all of the participants with HIV. Study observations and caveats: Clones that had undergone expansion before ART dominated the repertoire at all time points.

From germline, CDR1 is SGHKS and CDR2 YYEKEE (reference sequence). CDR3 length equals 14 residues. V lost 0 bases, J lost 6 bases, and 12 bases lay in between. Runs used v3.0 of the immunoSEQ assay and were done at survey level. Each sample had sequencing targeting roughly 35,000-55,000 T-cell genomes. Assay used: immunoSEQ multiplex PCR; TCRdb lists only in-frame clones, some missing. The sample shows over 25,000 clones, roughly 73% of them seen only once. The specimen was unsorted PBMCs, collected 1.5 years before starting antiretroviral therapy. This sequence joins TRBV5-5 and TRBJ1-1; D gene ambiguous. The TCR comes from a man aged 18 to 29 with HIV. The DNA of the CDR3 is TGTGCCAGCAGCTTGGAGGCGGCCACGGCTGAAGCTTTCTTT. This codes for CASSLEAATAEAFF.